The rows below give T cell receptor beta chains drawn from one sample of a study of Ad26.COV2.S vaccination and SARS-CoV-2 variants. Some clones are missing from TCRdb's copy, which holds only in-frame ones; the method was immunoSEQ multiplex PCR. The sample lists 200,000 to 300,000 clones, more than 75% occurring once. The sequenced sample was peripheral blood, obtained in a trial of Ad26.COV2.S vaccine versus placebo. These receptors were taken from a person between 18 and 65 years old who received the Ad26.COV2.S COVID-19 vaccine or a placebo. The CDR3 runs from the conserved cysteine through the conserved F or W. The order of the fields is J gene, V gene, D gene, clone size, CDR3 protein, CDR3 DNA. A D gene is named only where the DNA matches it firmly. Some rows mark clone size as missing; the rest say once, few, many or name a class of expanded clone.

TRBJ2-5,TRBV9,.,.,CASSVAKETQYF,TGTGCCAGCAGCGTAGCAAAAGAGACCCAGTACTTC
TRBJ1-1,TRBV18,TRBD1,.,CASSPIRTGGNTEAFF,TGTGCCAGCTCACCTATAAGGACAGGGGGGAACACTGAAGCTTTCTTT
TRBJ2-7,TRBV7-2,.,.,CASSLVRGTSYEQYF,TGTGCCAGCAGCTTAGTGCGGGGAACCTCCTACGAGCAGTACTTC
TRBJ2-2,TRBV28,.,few,CASSLPSLARLNTGELFF,TGTGCCAGCAGTTTACCCTCCCTAGCCCGGTTGAACACCGGGGAGCTGTTTTTT
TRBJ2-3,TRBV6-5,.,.,CASSYSEGRTQYF,TGTGCCAGCAGTTACTCGGAGGGTAGAACGCAGTATTTT
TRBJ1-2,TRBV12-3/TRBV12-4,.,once,CASSWAANYGYTF,TGTGCCAGCAGCTGGGCAGCTAACTATGGCTACACCTTC
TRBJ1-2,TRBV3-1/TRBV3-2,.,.,CASSQDHRGLYGYTF,TGTGCCAGCAGCCAAGATCATCGGGGGCTCTATGGCTACACCTTC
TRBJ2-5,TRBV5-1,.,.,CASSLVKGQETQYF,TGCGCCAGCAGCTTGGTCAAAGGCCAAGAGACCCAGTACTTC
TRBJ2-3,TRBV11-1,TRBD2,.,CASSFGTSGTDTQYF,TGTGCCAGCAGCTTCGGGACTAGCGGGACAGATACGCAGTATTTT
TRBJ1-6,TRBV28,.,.,CASSLLGGKGSPLHF,TGTGCCAGCAGTTTATTAGGGGGAAAGGGGTCACCCCTCCACTTT
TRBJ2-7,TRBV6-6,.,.,CASSSPRLDGYEQYF,TGTGCCAGCAGTTCCCCCCGGCTCGATGGCTACGAGCAGTACTTC
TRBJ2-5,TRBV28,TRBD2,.,CASIGTSGRQETQYF,TGTGCCAGCATCGGGACTAGCGGGAGACAAGAGACCCAGTACTTC
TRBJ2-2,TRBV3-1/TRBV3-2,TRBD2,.,CASSQGTSGIGELFF,TGTGCCAGCAGCCAGGGGACTAGCGGGATTGGGGAGCTGTTTTTT
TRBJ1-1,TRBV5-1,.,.,CASSLGGAYTEAFF,TGCGCCAGCAGCTTGGGTGGGGCCTACACTGAAGCTTTCTTT
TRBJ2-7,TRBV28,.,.,CASTPSGTLGYEQYF,TGTGCCAGCACCCCATCGGGGACTCTGGGGTACGAGCAGTACTTC
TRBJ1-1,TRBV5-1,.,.,CASSLGQEAFF,TGCGCCAGCAGCTTGGGACAGGAAGCTTTCTTT
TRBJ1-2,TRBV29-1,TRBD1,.,CSVGTGVLGYTF,TGCAGCGTGGGGACAGGGGTGCTGGGCTACACCTTC
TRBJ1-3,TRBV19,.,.,CASSIVVETAQSSGNTIYF,TGTGCCAGTAGTATAGTGGTGGAAACAGCTCAGAGCTCTGGAAACACCATATATTTT
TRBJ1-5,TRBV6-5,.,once,CASSYSGLSNQPQHF,TGTGCCAGCAGTTACTCGGGGCTCAGCAATCAGCCCCAGCATTTT
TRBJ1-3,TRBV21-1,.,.,CASSRTGSGNTIYF,TGTGCCAGCAGCAGAACAGGCTCTGGAAACACCATATATTTT
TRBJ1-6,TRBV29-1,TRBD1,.,CSVVEGAGSPLHF,TGCAGCGTTGTGGAGGGGGCAGGTTCACCCCTCCACTTT
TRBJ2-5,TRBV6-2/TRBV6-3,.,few,CASSLGFKETQYF,TGTGCCAGCAGTTTAGGCTTTAAAGAGACCCAGTACTTC
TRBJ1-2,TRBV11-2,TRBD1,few,CASRSLDRRANYGYTF,TGTGCCAGCAGAAGCCTGGACAGGCGAGCTAACTATGGCTACACCTTC
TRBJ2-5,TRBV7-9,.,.,CASSLRAGGNYQETQYF,TGTGCCAGCAGCCTCCGCGCGGGCGGGAACTACCAAGAGACCCAGTACTTC
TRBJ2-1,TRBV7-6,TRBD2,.,CASSPRGVNEQFF,TGTGCCAGCAGCCCACGGGGGGTCAATGAGCAGTTCTTC
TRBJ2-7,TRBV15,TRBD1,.,CATSREQGAYEQYF,TGTGCCACCAGCAGAGAACAGGGGGCGTACGAGCAGTACTTC
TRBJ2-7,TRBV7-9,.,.,CASTQYEQYF,TGTGCCAGCACCCAATACGAGCAGTACTTC
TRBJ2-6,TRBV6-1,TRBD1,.,CASSEATPGQGAFGANVLTF,TGTGCCAGCAGTGAAGCCACCCCGGGACAGGGGGCATTTGGGGCCAACGTCCTGACTTTC
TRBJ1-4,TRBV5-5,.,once,CASSQVGWGEKLFF,TGTGCCAGCAGTCAAGTCGGTTGGGGAGAAAAACTGTTTTTT
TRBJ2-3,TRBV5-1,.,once,CASSDGRAGTDTQYF,TGCGCCAGCAGCGATGGTCGAGCGGGCACAGATACGCAGTATTTT
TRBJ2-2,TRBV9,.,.,CASSVAPDVVGTGELFF,TGTGCCAGCAGCGTAGCCCCGGACGTCGTCGGTACCGGGGAGCTGTTTTTT
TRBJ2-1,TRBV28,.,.,CASSLWSGAGNEQFF,TGTGCCAGCAGTTTATGGTCGGGGGCGGGGAATGAGCAGTTCTTC
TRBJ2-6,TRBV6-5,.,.,CASRSAHRVLTF,TGTGCCAGCAGGAGCGCTCATCGCGTCCTGACTTTC
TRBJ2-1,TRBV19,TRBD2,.,CASSIGRGNPGEQFF,TGTGCCAGTAGTATAGGGCGGGGGAATCCGGGAGAGCAGTTCTTC
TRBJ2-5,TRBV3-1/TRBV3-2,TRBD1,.,CASSQRRQGRVAQYF,TGTGCCAGCAGCCAACGGAGACAGGGCCGAGTGGCCCAGTACTTC
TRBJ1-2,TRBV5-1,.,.,CASSLDASNYGYTF,TGCGCCAGCAGCTTGGACGCGTCTAACTATGGCTACACCTTC
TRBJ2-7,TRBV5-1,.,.,CASSLKDYSYEQYF,TGCGCCAGCAGCTTGAAGGACTACTCCTACGAGCAGTACTTC
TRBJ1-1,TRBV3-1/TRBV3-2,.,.,CASSGTVLMNTEAFF,TGTGCCAGCAGCGGGACGGTTCTAATGAACACTGAAGCTTTCTTT
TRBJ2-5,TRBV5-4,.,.,CASSSRPGRETQYF,TGTGCCAGCAGCTCCCGACCAGGCAGGGAGACCCAGTACTTC
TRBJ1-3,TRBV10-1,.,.,CASSEQRSGNTIYF,TGCGCCAGCAGTGAACAGCGATCTGGAAACACCATATATTTT